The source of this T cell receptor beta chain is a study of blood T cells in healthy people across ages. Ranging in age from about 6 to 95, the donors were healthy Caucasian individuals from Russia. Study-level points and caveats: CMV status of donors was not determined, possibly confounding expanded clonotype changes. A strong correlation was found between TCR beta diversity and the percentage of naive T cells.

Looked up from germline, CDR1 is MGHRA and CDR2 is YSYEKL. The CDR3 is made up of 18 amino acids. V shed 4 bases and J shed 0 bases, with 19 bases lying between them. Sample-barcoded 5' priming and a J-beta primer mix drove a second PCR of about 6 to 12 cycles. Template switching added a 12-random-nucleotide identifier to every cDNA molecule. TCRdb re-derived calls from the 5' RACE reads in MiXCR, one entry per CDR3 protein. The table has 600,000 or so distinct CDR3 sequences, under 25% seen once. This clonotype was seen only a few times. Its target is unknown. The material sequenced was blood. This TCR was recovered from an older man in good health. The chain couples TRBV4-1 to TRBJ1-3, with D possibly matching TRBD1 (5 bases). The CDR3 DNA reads TGCGCCAGCAGCCTCGACCACCAGGGCGATTCCTCTGGAAACACCATATATTTT. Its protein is CASSLDHQGDSSGNTIYF.